This TCR beta chain came from a study of cytomegalovirus exposure and HLA in healthy donors. As for the study in general: As an earlier analysis found, about 179 million T cells yielded 117 million unique TCR beta sequences.

PCR primers comprised 60 Vbeta and 13 Jbeta primers. The method was immunoSEQ multiplex PCR; TCRdb's version includes in-frame clones alone and lacks a portion of them. The data show around 120,000 clones, about 73% seen once. CDR1 is SNHLY, CDR2 FYNNEI, per germline. The V segment lost 7 bases and the J segment 5 bases; nucleotides outside the gene matches: 5. The CDR3 is 13 amino acids. The source is a middle-aged woman in good health and CMV-seropositive. J is TRBJ1-5 and V is TRBV2, with 7 bases matching TRBD1. Material: PBMCs. CDR3 sequence (DNA): TGTGCCAGCACGACAGGGAGTGATCAGCCCCAGCATTTT. Translating gives CASTTGSDQPQHF.